This TCR beta chain was identified in a study of control samples from healthy donors and cancer patients. This CDR3 is built from 16 residues. V shed 3 bases and J 6 bases; nucleotides not matched to a gene: 9. Germline V gene sequence: CDR1 SGHVS, CDR2 FQNEAQ. Sequencing was performed with immunoSEQ multiplex PCR; in TCRdb, only in-frame clones are kept and a portion is missing. The table has around 57,000 clones, more than 85% seen once. Material: PBMCs. The clonotype comes from a man aged 25 to 40 with colorectal cancer. The rearrangement joins TRBV7-8 to TRBJ1-1; 11 nucleotides match TRBD1. Written as DNA, the CDR3 is TGTGCCAGCAGCTTTAATATAAGGACAGGGGGCTCTGAAGCTTTCTTT. It translates to CASSFNIRTGGSEAFF. Full variable domain (rest looked up from reference TRBV7-8 and TRBJ1-1): GAGVSQSPRYKVAKRGQDVALRCDPISGHVSLFWYQQALGQGPEFLTYFQNEAQLDKSGLPSDRFFAERPEGSVSTLKIQRTQQEDSAVYLCASSFNIRTGGSEAFFGQGTRLTVV.